The source of this T cell receptor beta chain is a study of blood T cell repertoires in COVID-19. After removal of 1 base from V and 6 bases from J, the junction contained 3 bases not matched to a gene. Germline CDR1 is MNHEY and CDR2 is SVGEGT. The CDR3 has 14 amino acids. In the original processing: Quantification of nucleated cells was approximated via reference gene primer amplification. Here immunoSEQ multiplex PCR was the method, and the copy in TCRdb shows in-frame clones only, minus some. Clone size and V and J calls were adopted from that table, with D and trimming inferred from the DNA. The table lists fewer than 250,000 clones, about 80% of them singletons. Grouping used clinical history reported by participants in a survey and questionnaire.

This sequence originates from a woman between 45 and 65 years old who had been exposed to COVID-19. Sequencing was carried out using PBMCs or T cells enriched from blood (not recorded which). The chain links TRBV6-2 or TRBV6-3 to TRBJ2-1; 7 bases line up with TRBD2. The CDR3 sequence: CASSYFGGTNEQFF. DNA for the CDR3: TGTGCCAGCAGTTACTTCGGGGGGACCAATGAGCAGTTCTTC.